This is a list of T cell receptor beta chains from one sample in a study of CD4 T cells in relation to SARS-CoV-2 and coronaviruses. Only in-frame clones appear in the TCRdb table, and some are missing; sequencing was by immunoSEQ multiplex PCR. The sample carries 58,000 or so clones, 92% recorded once. Material for sequencing was naive CD4+ T cells from PBMCs. The origin of the receptors is an adult with COVID-19. The conserved cysteine and the conserved F or W are not part of the CDR3 here.

v_call	cdr3_length	j_call	cdr3_aa
TRBV19	13	TRBJ2-1	ASSITGGAGGEQF
TRBV19	12	TRBJ1-4	ASSIAMLGEKLF
TRBV2	13	TRBJ2-3	ASSEGGFSVDTQY
TRBV19	11	TRBJ1-3	AGRTNQDDTIY
TRBV11-3	13	TRBJ2-3	ASRTDSWSTDTQY
TRBV11-3	13	TRBJ1-5	ASSLYGTAYQPQH
TRBV5-1	13	TRBJ2-1	ASSLVGTSGSVPF
TRBV28	13	TRBJ2-7	ASSALGIFSYEQY
TRBV29-1	12	TRBJ2-6	SVELGDGANVLT
TRBV5-1	13	TRBJ2-2	ASSLPLGDTGELF
TRBV27	13	TRBJ2-3	ASSQPGLDADTQY
TRBV6-2/TRBV6-3	13	TRBJ2-7	ASSRRLDSSYEQY
TRBV9	13	TRBJ2-7	ASSEGQEPFGGQY
TRBV28	11	TRBJ1-1	AGGGGARSEAF
TRBV15	15	TRBJ2-6	ATSARSFPSGANVLT
TRBV28	13	TRBJ2-3	ASRSPGQGPDTQY
TRBV5-8	16	TRBJ2-6	ASSPDRGPHSGANVLT
TRBV5-5	10	TRBJ2-2	ASTKGTGELF
TRBV28	11	TRBJ2-7	ASSLGDRDEQY
TRBV30	13	TRBJ2-4	AWIPGLGPKNIQY
TRBV10-1	13	TRBJ2-1	ASSGGGWWPNEQF
TRBV27	14	TRBJ2-3	ASSDLAEVGTDTQY
TRBV4-1	15	TRBJ2-2	ASSQDRKGAGTGELF
TRBV3-1/TRBV3-2	12	TRBJ1-5	ASSQLGAGQPQH
TRBV7-3	12	TRBJ2-3	ASSQAGSTDTQY
TRBV5-1	13	TRBJ2-5	ASSPGQGWQETQY